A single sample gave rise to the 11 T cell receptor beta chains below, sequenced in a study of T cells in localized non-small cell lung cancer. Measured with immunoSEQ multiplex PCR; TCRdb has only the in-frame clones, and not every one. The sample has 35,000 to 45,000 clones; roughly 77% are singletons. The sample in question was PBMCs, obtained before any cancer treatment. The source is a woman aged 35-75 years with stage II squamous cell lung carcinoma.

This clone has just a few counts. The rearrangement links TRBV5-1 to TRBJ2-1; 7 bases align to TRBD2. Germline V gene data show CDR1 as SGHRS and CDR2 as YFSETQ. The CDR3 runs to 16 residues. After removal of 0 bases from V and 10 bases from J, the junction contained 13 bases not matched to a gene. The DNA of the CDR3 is TGCGCCAGCAGCTTGGATGGGAGGGCCGCAAAGAAGGAGCAGTTCTTC. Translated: CASSLDGRAAKKEQFF.

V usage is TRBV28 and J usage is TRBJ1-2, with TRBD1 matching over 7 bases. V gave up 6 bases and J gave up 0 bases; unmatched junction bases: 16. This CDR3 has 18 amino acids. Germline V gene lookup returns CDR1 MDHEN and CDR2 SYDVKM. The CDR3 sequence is CASSLDSGQVLANYGYTF. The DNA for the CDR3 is TGTGCCAGCAGCCTAGATTCAGGACAGGTATTAGCTAACTATGGCTACACCTTC.

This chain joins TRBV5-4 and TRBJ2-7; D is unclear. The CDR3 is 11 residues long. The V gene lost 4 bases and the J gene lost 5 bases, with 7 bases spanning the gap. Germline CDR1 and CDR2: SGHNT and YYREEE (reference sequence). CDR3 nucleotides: TGTGCCAGCAGCGCTCCCCACGAGCAGTACGTC. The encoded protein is CASSAPHEQYV.

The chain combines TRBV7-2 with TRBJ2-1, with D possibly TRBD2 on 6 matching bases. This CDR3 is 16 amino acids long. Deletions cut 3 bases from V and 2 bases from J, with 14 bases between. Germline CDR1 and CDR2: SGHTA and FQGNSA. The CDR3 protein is CASSLGLHIPYNEQFF. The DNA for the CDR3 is TGTGCCAGCAGCTTGGGACTCCATATTCCCTACAATGAGCAGTTCTTC.

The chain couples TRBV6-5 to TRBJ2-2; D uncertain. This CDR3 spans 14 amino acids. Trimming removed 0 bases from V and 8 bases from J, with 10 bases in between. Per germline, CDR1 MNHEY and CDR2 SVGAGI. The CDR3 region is CASSYSIDEGELFF. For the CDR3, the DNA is TGTGCCAGCAGTTACTCGATAGATGAGGGGGAGCTGTTTTTT.

CDR3 nucleotides: TGTGCCATAGTTGGGGCCAGTGGCTACACCTTC. This codes for CAIVGASGYTF. The rearrangement joins TRBV28 to TRBJ1-2; D possibly corresponds to TRBD1 (5 bases). Per germline, CDR1 MDHEN and CDR2 SYDVKM. V lost 10 bases to trimming and J lost 7 bases, with 13 bases between them. This CDR3 spans 11 amino acids.

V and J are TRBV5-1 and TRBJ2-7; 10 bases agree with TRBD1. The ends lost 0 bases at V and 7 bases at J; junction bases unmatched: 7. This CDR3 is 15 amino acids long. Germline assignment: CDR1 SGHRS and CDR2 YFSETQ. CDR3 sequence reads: CASSLADRGTGEQYF. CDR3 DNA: TGCGCCAGCAGCTTGGCGGACAGGGGGACCGGAGAGCAGTACTTC.

The CDR3 spells CASSPYPGLAGGSTDTQYF. The CDR3 DNA follows: TGTGCCAGCAGTCCCTACCCGGGACTAGCGGGAGGAAGTACAGATACGCAGTATTTT. V gene TRBV27 combines with J gene TRBJ2-3, with 15 nucleotides matching TRBD2. The V and J ends lost 5 bases and 3 bases, in that order; junction bases with no gene match: 12. CDR1 MNHEY and CDR2 SMNVEV come from the germline V gene (reference sequence). This CDR3 has 19 residues.

The CDR3 reads CASSTQGWNQPQHF. The DNA for the CDR3 is TGTGCCAGTAGTACACAGGGTTGGAATCAGCCCCAGCATTTT. The chain uses TRBV19 and TRBJ1-5; perhaps TRBD1 as D (6 bases). The V end was cut by 4 bases, the J end by 4 bases, with 11 bases between. CDR3 length: 14 residues. Per the germline V gene, CDR1 is LNHDA and CDR2 is SQIVND (reference sequence).

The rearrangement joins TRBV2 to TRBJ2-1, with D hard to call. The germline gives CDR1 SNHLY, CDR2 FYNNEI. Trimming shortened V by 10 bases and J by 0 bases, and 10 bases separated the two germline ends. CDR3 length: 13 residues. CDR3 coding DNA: TGTGCCACGGAGCTTAGCTCCTACAATGAGCAGTTCTTC. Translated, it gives CATELSSYNEQFF.

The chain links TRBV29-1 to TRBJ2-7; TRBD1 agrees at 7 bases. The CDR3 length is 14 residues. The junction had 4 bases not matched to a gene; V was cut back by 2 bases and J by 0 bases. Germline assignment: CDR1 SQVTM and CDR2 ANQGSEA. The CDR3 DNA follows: TGCAGCGTTGAAAGTGGGGACAGCTCCTACGAGCAGTACTTC. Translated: CSVESGDSSYEQYF.